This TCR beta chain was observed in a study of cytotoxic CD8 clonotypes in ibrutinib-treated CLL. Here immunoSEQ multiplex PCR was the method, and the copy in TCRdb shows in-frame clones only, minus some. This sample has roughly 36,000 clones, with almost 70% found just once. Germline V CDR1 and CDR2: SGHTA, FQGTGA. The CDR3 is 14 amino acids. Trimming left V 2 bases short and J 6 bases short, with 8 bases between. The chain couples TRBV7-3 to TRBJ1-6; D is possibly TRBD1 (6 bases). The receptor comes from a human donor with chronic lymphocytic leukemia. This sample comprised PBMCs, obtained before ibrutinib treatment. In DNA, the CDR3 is TGTGCCAGCAGCTTAGGACAGCTTAATTCACCCCTCCACTTT. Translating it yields CASSLGQLNSPLHF.